This TCR beta chain appears in the sequencing data of a study of T cell responses to AZD1222 COVID-19 vaccine. There are 14 residues in the CDR3. The V segment lost 5 bases and the J segment 6 bases; nucleotides outside the gene matches: 6. CDR1 LNHDA and CDR2 SQIVND come from the germline V gene (reference sequence). Using immunoSEQ multiplex PCR, the repertoire was profiled, and TCRdb retains in-frame clones only, with some absent. Of fewer than 120,000 clones in the sample, around nine tenths are singletons; the top ten hold approximately 2.7%. The receptor comes from an adult who received the AZD1222 COVID-19 vaccine. This rearrangement joins TRBV19 to TRBJ1-4; TRBD1 agrees at 7 bases. The sequencing here drew on peripheral blood, taken 28 days after the second AZD1222 dose. CDR3 DNA: TGTGCCAGTAGTTCTAGCGACAGGGATGAAAAACTGTTTTTT. Its protein is CASSSSDRDEKLFF. Full variable domain (rest looked up from reference TRBV19 and TRBJ1-4): DGGITQSPKYLFRKEGQNVTLSCEQNLNHDAMYWYRQDPGQGLRLIYYSQIVNDFQKGDIAEGYSVSREKKESFPLTVTSAQKNPTAFYLCASSSSDRDEKLFFGSGTQLSVL.